This TCR beta chain was recorded in a study of blood T cell repertoires in COVID-19. For the study at large: T cells, B-cell-depleted T cells, or PBMCs supplied cDNA or gDNA.

V lost 4 bases and J lost 5; bases outside the gene matches: 4. Germline V gene sequence: CDR1 SGHRS, CDR2 YFSETQ. The CDR3 spans 14 residues. The protocol was immunoSEQ multiplex PCR, while the TCRdb copy is restricted to in-frame clones and leaves out a portion. The repertoire includes under 250,000 clones, approximately 90% of them detected once, and 2% to 3% sits in the top ten. The origin of this receptor is a man aged 30 to 39 with COVID-19, enrolled during active disease. What was sequenced was peripheral blood. The chain employs TRBV5-1 and TRBJ2-1, with 9 nucleotides matching TRBD1. The DNA of the CDR3 is TGCGCCAGCAGCCCCGGGACAGGGAACAATGAGCAGTTCTTC. Its protein product is CASSPGTGNNEQFF. The complete variable domain, with remaining parts taken from reference TRBV5-1 and TRBJ2-1, reads KAGVTQTPRYLIKTRGQQVTLSCSPISGHRSVSWYQQTPGQGLQFLFEYFSETQRNKGNFPGRFSGRQFSNSRSEMNVSTLELGDSALYLCASSPGTGNNEQFFGPGTRLTVL.